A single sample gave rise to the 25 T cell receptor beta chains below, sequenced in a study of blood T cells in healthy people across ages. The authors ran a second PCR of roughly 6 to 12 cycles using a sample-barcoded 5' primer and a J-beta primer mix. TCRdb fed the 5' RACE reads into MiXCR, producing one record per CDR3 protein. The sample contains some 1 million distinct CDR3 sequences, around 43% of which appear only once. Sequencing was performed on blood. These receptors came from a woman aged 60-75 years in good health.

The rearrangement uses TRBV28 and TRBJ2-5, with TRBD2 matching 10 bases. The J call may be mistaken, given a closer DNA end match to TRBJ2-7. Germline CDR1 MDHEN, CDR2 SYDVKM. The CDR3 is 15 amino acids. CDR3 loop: CASSSDLAGVLEQYF. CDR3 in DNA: TGTGCCAGCAGTTCCGACCTAGCGGGAGTCCTCGAGCAGTACTTC.

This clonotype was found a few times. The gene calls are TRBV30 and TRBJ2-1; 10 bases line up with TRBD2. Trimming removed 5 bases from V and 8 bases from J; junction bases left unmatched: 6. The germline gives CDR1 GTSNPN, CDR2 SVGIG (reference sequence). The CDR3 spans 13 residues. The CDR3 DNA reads TGTGCCTGGGAGCGGGAGGGTCTGGATGAGCAGTTCTTC. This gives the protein CAWEREGLDEQFF. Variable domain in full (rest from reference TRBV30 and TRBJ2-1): SQTIHQWPATLVQPVGSPLSLECTVEGTSNPNLYWYRQAAGRGLQLLFYSVGIGQISSEVPQNLSASRPQDRQFILSSKKLLLSDSGFYLCAWEREGLDEQFFGPGTRLTVL.

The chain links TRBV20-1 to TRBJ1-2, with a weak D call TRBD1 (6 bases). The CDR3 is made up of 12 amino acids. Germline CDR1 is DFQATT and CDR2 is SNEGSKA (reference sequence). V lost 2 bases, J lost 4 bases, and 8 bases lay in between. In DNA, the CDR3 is TGCAGTGCTAGATCGGACAGCTATGGCTACACCTTC. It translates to CSARSDSYGYTF.

CDR3 sequence reads: CASSQHKGAAEQYF. The CDR3 nucleotides are TGTGCCAGCAGCCAACATAAAGGAGCGGCCGAGCAGTACTTC. The chain employs TRBV3-1 and TRBJ2-5; D is possibly TRBD2 (5 bases). TRBJ2-7 matches the DNA end more closely, so the J call is doubtful. CDR3 size: 14 residues. The germline CDR1 and CDR2 sequences are LGHDT and YNNKEL (reference sequence).

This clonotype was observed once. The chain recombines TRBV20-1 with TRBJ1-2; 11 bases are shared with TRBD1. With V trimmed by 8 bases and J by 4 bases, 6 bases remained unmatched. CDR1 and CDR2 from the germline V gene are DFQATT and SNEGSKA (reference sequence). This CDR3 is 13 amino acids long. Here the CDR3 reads CSIRDRGFYGYTF. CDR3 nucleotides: TGCAGTATCCGGGACAGGGGGTTCTATGGCTACACCTTC.

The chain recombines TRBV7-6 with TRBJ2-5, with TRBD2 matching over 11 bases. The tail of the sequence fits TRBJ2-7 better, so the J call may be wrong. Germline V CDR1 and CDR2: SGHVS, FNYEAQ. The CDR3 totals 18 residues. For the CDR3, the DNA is TGTGCCAGCAGCTTAGCGGCCACTAGCGGGAGTTCTAGCTACGAGCAGTACTTC. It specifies CASSLAATSGSSSYEQYF.

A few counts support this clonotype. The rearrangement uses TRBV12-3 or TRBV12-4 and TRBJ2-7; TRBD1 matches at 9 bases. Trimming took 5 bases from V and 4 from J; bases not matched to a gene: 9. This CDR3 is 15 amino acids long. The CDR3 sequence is CASSMAGTGKYEQYF. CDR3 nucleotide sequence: TGTGCCAGCAGTATGGCCGGGACAGGGAAGTACGAGCAGTACTTC.

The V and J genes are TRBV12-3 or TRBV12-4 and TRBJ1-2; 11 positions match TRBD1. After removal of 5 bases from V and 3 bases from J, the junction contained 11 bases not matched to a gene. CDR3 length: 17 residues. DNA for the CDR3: TGTGCCAGCAGTACCGTCGTCCCGGGACAGGGGGACTATGGCTACACCTTC. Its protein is CASSTVVPGQGDYGYTF.

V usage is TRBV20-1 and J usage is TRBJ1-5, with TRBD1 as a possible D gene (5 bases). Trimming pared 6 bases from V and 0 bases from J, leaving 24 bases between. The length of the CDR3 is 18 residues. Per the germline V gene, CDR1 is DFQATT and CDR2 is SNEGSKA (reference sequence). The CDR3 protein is CSATDKAYAHYSNQPQHF. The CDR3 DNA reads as TGCAGTGCGACAGATAAAGCCTATGCTCATTATAGCAATCAGCCCCAGCATTTT.

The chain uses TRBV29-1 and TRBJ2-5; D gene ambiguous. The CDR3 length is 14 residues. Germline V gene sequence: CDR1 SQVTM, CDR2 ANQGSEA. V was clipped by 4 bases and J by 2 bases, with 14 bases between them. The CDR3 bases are TGCAGCGTTGTGGGCTCAGTACCGCAAGAGACCCAGTACTTC. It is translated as CSVVGSVPQETQYF.

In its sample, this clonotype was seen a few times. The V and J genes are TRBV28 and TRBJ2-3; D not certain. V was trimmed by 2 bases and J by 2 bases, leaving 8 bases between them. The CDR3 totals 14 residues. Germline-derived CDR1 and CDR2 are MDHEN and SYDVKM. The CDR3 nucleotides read TGTGCCAGCAGTTTAAGGGCTACCACAGATACGCAGTATTTT. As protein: CASSLRATTDTQYF.

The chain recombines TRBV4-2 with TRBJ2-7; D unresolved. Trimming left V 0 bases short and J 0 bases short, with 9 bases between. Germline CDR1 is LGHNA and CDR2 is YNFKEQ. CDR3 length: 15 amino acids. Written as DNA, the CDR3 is TGTGCCAGCAGCCAAGATCTGGACCTCTCCTACGAGCAGTACTTC. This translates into CASSQDLDLSYEQYF.

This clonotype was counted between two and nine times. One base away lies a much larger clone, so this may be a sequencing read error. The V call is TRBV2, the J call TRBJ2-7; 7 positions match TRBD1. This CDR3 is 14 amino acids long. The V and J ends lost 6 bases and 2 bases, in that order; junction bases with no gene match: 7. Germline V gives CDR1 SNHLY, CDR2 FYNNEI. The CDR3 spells CASRVGQRAYEQYF. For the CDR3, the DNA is TGTGCCAGCAGGGTGGGACAGAGAGCCTACGAGCAGTACTTC.

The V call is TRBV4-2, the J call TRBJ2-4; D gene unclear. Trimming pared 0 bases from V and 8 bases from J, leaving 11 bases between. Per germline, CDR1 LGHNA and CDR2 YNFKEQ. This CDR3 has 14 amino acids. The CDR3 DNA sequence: TGTGCCAGCAGCCAAGATCTGATAAGAGACATTCAGTACTTC. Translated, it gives CASSQDLIRDIQYF.

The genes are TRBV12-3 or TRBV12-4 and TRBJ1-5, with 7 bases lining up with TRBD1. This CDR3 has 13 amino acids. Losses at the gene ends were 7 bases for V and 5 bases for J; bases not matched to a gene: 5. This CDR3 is CASTGGWDQPQHF. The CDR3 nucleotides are TGTGCCAGCACAGGGGGATGGGATCAGCCCCAGCATTTT.

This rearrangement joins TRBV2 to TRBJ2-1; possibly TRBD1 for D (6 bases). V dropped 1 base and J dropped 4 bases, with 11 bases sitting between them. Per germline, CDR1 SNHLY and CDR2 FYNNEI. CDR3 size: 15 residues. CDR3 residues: CASSEGTELYNEQFF. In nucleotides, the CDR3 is TGTGCCAGCAGTGAAGGGACAGAGTTGTACAATGAGCAGTTCTTC.

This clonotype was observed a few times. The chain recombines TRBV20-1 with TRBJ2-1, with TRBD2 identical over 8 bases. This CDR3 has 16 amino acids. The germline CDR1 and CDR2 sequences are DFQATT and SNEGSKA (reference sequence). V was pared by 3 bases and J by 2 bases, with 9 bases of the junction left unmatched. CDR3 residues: CSASRVALAAYNEQFF. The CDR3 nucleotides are TGCAGTGCTAGTCGTGTCGCACTAGCGGCCTACAATGAGCAGTTCTTC.

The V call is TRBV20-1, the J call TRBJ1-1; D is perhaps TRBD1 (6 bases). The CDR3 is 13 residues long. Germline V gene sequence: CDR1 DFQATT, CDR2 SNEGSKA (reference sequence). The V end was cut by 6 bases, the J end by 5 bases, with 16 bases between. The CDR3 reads CSALVGGGTEAFF. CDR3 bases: TGCAGTGCCCTAGTGGGGGGCGGGACTGAAGCTTTCTTT.

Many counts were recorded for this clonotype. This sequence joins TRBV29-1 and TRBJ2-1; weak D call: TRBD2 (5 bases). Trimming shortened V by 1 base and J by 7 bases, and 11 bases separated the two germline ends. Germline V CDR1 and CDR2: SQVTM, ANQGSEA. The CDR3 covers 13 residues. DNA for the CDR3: TGCAGCGTTGAAGCCGGGATAATTAATGAGCAGTTCTTC. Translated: CSVEAGIINEQFF.

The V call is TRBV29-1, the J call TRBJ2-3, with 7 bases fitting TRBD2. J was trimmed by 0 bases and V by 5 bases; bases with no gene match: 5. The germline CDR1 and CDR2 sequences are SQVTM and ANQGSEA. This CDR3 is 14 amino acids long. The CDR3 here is CSVPSGSSTDTQYF. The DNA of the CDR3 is TGCAGCGTTCCTAGCGGTTCTAGCACAGATACGCAGTATTTT.

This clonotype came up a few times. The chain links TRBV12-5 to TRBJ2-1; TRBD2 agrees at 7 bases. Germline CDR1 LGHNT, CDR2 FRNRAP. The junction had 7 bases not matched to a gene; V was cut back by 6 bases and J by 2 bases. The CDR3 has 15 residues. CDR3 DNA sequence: TGTGCTAGTGGGCCGGCAGCGGGAACCTACAATGAGCAGTTCTTC. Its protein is CASGPAAGTYNEQFF. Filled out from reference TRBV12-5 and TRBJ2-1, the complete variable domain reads DARVTQTPRHKVTEMGQEVTMRCQPILGHNTVFWYRQTMMQGLELLAYFRNRAPLDDSGMPKDRFSAEMPDATLATLKIQPSEPRDSAVYFCASGPAAGTYNEQFFGPGTRLTVL.

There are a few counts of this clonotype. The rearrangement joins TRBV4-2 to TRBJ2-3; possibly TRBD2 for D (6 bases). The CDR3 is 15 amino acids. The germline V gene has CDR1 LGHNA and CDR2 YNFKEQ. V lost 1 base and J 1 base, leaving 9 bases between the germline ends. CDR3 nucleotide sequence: TGTGCCAGCAGCCAAGTAGCGGCGGGCACAGATACGCAGTATTTT. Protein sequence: CASSQVAAGTDTQYF.

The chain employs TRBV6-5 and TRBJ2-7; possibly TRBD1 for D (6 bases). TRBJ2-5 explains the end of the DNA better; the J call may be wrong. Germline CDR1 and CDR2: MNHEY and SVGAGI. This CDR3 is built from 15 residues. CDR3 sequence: CATTKSTGRGGTQYF. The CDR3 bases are TGTGCCACGACAAAATCGACAGGACGAGGGGGGACCCAGTACTTC.

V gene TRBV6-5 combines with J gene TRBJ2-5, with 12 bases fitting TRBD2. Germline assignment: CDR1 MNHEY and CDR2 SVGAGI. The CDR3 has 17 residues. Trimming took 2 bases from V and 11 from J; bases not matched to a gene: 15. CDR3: CASSYQSSGRAFSEQYF. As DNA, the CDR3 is TGTGCCAGCAGTTACCAGTCTAGCGGGAGGGCCTTCAGTGAGCAGTACTTC.

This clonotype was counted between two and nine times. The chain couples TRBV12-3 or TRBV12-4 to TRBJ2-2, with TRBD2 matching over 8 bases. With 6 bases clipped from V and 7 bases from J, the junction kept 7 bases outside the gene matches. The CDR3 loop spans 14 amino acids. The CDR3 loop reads CASRPGLEVGELFF. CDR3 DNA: TGTGCCAGCAGACCGGGACTAGAGGTCGGGGAGCTGTTTTTT.